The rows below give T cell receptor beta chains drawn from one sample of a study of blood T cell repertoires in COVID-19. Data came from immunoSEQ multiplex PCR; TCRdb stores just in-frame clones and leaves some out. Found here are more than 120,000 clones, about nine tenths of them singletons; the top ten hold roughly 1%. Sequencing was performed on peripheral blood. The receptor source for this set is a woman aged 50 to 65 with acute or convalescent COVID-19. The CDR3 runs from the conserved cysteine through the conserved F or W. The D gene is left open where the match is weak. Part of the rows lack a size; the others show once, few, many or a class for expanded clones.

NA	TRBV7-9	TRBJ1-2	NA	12	CASSLSPPGYTF	TGTGCCAGCAGCTTAAGCCCCCCCGGCTACACCTTC
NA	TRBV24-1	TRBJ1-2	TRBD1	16	CATSDPGTGLNYGYTF	TGTGCCACCAGTGATCCCGGGACAGGGTTGAACTATGGCTACACCTTC
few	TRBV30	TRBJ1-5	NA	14	CALGAGGEYQPQHF	TGTGCCTTAGGAGCGGGGGGCGAATACCAGCCCCAGCATTTT
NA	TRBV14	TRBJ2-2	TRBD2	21	CASSQPGLAITSATSTGELFF	TGTGCCAGCAGCCAACCGGGACTAGCCATAACGTCCGCGACCTCCACCGGGGAGCTGTTTTTT
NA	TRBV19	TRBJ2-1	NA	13	CASSIDRGNEQFF	TGTGCCAGTAGTATAGACAGGGGCAATGAGCAGTTCTTC
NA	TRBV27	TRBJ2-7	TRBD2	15	CASSSGLAGYYEQYF	TGTGCCAGCAGTAGTGGACTAGCGGGTTACTACGAGCAGTACTTC
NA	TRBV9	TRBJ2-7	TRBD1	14	CASSLGTGFYEQYF	TGTGCCAGCAGCTTGGGGACAGGCTTCTACGAGCAGTACTTC
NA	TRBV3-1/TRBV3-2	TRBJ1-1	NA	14	CASSQSAFNTEAFF	TGTGCCAGCAGCCAAAGCGCGTTTAACACTGAAGCTTTCTTT
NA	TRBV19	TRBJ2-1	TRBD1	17	CASSIVPGTGFKDEQFF	TGTGCCAGTAGTATAGTCCCCGGGACAGGATTTAAGGATGAGCAGTTCTTC
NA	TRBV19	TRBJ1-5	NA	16	CASSSLGDYSNQPQHF	TGTGCCAGTAGTAGTCTTGGGGACTATAGCAATCAGCCCCAGCATTTT
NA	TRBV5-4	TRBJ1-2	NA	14	CASSLAQGAYGYTF	TGTGCCAGCAGCTTGGCCCAAGGGGCGTATGGCTACACCTTC
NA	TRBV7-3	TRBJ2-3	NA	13	CASSSGLPDTQYF	TGTGCCAGCAGCTCTGGACTCCCAGATACGCAGTATTTT
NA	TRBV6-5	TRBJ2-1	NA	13	CASTIVRGDEQFF	TGTGCCAGCACGATCGTTAGGGGCGATGAGCAGTTCTTC
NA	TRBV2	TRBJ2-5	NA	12	CASSITGETQYF	TGTGCCAGCAGTATTACGGGAGAGACCCAGTACTTC
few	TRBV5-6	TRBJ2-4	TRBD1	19	CASSLDRGRFPLAKNIQYF	TGTGCCAGCAGCTTGGACAGGGGGCGCTTCCCATTAGCCAAAAACATTCAGTACTTC
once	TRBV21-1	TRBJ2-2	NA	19	CASSKSQGPSGRSTGELFF	TGTGCCAGCAGCAAATCCCAAGGTCCTAGCGGGAGAAGTACCGGGGAGCTGTTTTTT
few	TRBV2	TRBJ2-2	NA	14	CASSRGARTGELFF	TGTGCCAGCAGCCGGGGGGCCCGAACCGGGGAGCTGTTTTTT
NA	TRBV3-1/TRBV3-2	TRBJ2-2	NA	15	CASSQQLSGTGELFF	TGTGCCAGCAGCCAACAACTAAGCGGAACCGGGGAGCTGTTTTTT
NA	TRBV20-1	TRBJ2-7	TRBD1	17	CSASGVGTGQGSYEQYF	TGCAGTGCTAGTGGGGTAGGAACCGGACAGGGCTCCTACGAGCAGTACTTC
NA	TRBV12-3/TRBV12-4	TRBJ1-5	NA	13	CASSFSREQPQHF	TGTGCCAGCAGTTTCAGCAGGGAACAGCCCCAGCATTTT
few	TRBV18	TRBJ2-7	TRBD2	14	CASSPASGGYEQYF	TGTGCCAGCTCACCGGCTAGCGGGGGCTACGAGCAGTACTTC
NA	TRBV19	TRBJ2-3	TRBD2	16	CASNRLAGNSWDTQYF	TGTGCCAGTAACCGGCTAGCGGGCAACTCGTGGGATACGCAGTATTTT
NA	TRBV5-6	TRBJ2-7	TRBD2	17	CASSPDYGAGGSYEQYF	TGTGCCAGCAGCCCCGACTACGGAGCGGGGGGGTCCTACGAGCAGTACTTC
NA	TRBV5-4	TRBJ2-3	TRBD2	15	CASSVPSGLADTQYF	TGTGCCAGCAGCGTGCCTAGCGGCCTAGCGGATACGCAGTATTTT
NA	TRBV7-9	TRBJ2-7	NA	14	CASSPRTASYEQYF	TGTGCCAGCAGCCCTCGAACAGCCTCCTACGAGCAGTACTTC
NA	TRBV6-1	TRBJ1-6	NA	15	CASSEAAHRNSPLHF	TGTGCCAGCAGTGAAGCGGCTCACAGAAATTCACCCCTCCACTTT
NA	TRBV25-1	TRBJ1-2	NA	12	CASSDPLGVPSF	TGTGCCAGCAGTGATCCTTTAGGAGTTCCTTCATTC
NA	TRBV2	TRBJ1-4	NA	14	CASSQDKYNEKLFF	TGTGCCAGCAGTCAGGACAAATATAATGAAAAACTGTTTTTT